A selection of T cell receptor beta chains follows, all from one sample in a study of radiotherapy plus CTLA-4 blockade in lung cancer. Assay used: immunoSEQ multiplex PCR; TCRdb lists only in-frame clones, some missing. The profile shows tens of thousands of clones, roughly three quarters of them singletons. This sample comprised peripheral blood, obtained from a patient treated with radiotherapy plus ipilimumab. These receptors were taken from a human donor with non-small cell lung cancer that progressed on radiotherapy plus ipilimumab. Both conserved end residues are part of each CDR3. The order of the fields is clone size, D gene, V gene, J gene, CDR3 DNA, CDR3 protein. D genes are given only for firm matches. Clone size is shown for a subset of rows, as once, few, many or a class of expanded clone.

>once|NA|TRBV28|TRBJ1-4
TGTGCCAGCAGTCGACCGGTGGAAACTAATGAAAAACTGTTTTTT
CASSRPVETNEKLFF
>few|NA|TRBV14|TRBJ1-6
TGTGCCAGCAGCCAATGGGGAGACGGAACGAGCTCCTATAATTCACCCCTCCACTTT
CASSQWGDGTSSYNSPLHF
>NA|TRBD1|TRBV5-6|TRBJ1-6
TGTGCCAGCAGCCGCCGGGACAGGGGCGCAACCCTCCACTTT
CASSRRDRGATLHF
>NA|TRBD1|TRBV14|TRBJ2-2
TGTGCCAGCAGCCCCGTGGGACAGGTGAACACCGGGGAGCTGTTTTTT
CASSPVGQVNTGELFF
>NA|NA|TRBV10-3|TRBJ2-6
TGTGCCATCAGTGAGTCGCAAGGCGCCGGGGCCAACGTCCTGACTTTC
CAISESQGAGANVLTF
>once|TRBD1|TRBV7-8|TRBJ2-2
TGTGCCAGCAGCCCGACAGGGTCGAACACCGGGGAGCTGTTTTTT
CASSPTGSNTGELFF
>NA|NA|TRBV27|TRBJ1-6
TGTGCCAGCAGTTTTGGGAGGGGATCCTATAATTCACCCCTCCACTTT
CASSFGRGSYNSPLHF
>NA|TRBD2|TRBV29-1|TRBJ2-1
TGCAGCGTCCCGGGGGGTGGGAATGAGCAGTTCTTC
CSVPGGGNEQFF
>NA|TRBD2|TRBV4-2|TRBJ2-7
TGTGCCAGCAGCTCGACTAGCGGGGGACCCACTGGAAAGTACTTC
CASSSTSGGPTGKYF
>NA|NA|TRBV9|TRBJ2-7
TGTGCCAGCAGCGTAGCAGAGGTGGCCGAGCAGTACTTC
CASSVAEVAEQYF
>NA|TRBD2|TRBV5-8|TRBJ2-2
TGTGCCAGCAGCGTGGGACTAGGAAATACCGGGGAGCTGTTTTTT
CASSVGLGNTGELFF
>NA|TRBD2|TRBV5-4|TRBJ2-3
TGTGCCAGCAGCCCAACTAGCGGGGGGGCGGGGACGCAGTATTTT
CASSPTSGGAGTQYF
>once|TRBD1|TRBV19|TRBJ1-6
TGTGCCAGTAACGCCCGGGACAGGGATAATTCACCCCTCCACTTT
CASNARDRDNSPLHF
>NA|NA|TRBV7-8|TRBJ2-1
TGTGCCAGCAGCTCCAGCCCCGAGCTATGGAATGAGCAGTTCTTC
CASSSSPELWNEQFF
>NA|NA|TRBV5-1|TRBJ1-4
TGCGCCAGCAGCTGGGGATGGACCGGGGCGACTAATGAAAAACTGTTTTTT
CASSWGWTGATNEKLFF
>once|NA|TRBV5-1|TRBJ2-2
TGCGCCAGCAGCTTGGAAAGAGGGGGCGGGGAGCTGTTTTTT
CASSLERGGGELFF
>NA|NA|TRBV2|TRBJ2-7
TGTGCCAGCACCATGGCAGCGAGCTCCTACGAGCAGTACTTC
CASTMAASSYEQYF
>NA|NA|TRBV9|TRBJ2-7
TGTGCCAGCGGTCGGACATCAGAGGGAGAGCAGTACTTC
CASGRTSEGEQYF
>NA|NA|TRBV30|TRBJ1-1
TGTGCCTGGAGTGTAAGGGACACTGAAGCTTTCTTT
CAWSVRDTEAFF
>NA|TRBD2|TRBV7-9|TRBJ2-1
TGTGCCAGCAGCTCACCAGCGGGGGCCTACAATGAGCAGTTCTTC
CASSSPAGAYNEQFF
>NA|NA|TRBV19|TRBJ1-3
TGTGCCACCCAAGACAGGAGTAACTCTGGAAACACCATATATTTT
CATQDRSNSGNTIYF
>NA|NA|TRBV10-3|TRBJ2-5
TGTGCCATCAGTGCTCCGGGACTCAAAGAGACCCAGTACTTC
CAISAPGLKETQYF
>NA|NA|TRBV7-8|TRBJ1-2
TGTGCCAGCAGCTTAATGAGCGTGGCAGCGTATGGCTACACCTTC
CASSLMSVAAYGYTF
>once|NA|TRBV6-5|TRBJ2-7
TGTGCCAGCACCTACAAGGGGGGCATATCCTACGAGCAGTACTTC
CASTYKGGISYEQYF
>NA|NA|TRBV4-1|TRBJ2-7
TGCGCCAGCAGCCAAGGACACACTACCTACGAGCAGTACTTC
CASSQGHTTYEQYF
>NA|TRBD2|TRBV5-1|TRBJ2-1
TGCGCCAGCAGCCTGGGGACTAGCGGGATCCATGAGCAGTTCTTC
CASSLGTSGIHEQFF
>few|NA|TRBV28|TRBJ1-2
TGTGCCAGTGACGGATCCGGCCGCGGCTACACCTTC
CASDGSGRGYTF
>NA|TRBD1|TRBV7-2|TRBJ1-1
TGTGCCAGCAGCTTATATCAGGCAGGGGGCACTGAAGCTTTCTTT
CASSLYQAGGTEAFF
>NA|NA|TRBV29-1|TRBJ1-1
TGCAGCGTGGCTACAGGTAGCACTGAAGCTTTCTTT
CSVATGSTEAFF
>NA|NA|TRBV5-5|TRBJ2-3
TGTGCCAGCAGCTTTGTGATGCGGGGTGGAGATACGCAGTATTTT
CASSFVMRGGDTQYF
>few|NA|TRBV4-3|TRBJ1-2
TGCGCCAGCAGCCAAGATCAGGGGCTTAACTATGGCTACACCTTC
CASSQDQGLNYGYTF
>NA|TRBD2|TRBV10-3|TRBJ2-3
TGTGCCACCGCTCGTAGTAGCGGGGGCCCTAGCACAGATACGCAGTATTTT
CATARSSGGPSTDTQYF
>NA|TRBD1|TRBV2|TRBJ2-5
TGTGCCAGCCGTCCCAGGGGGCTCCGAGAGACCCAGTACTTC
CASRPRGLRETQYF